Below, 11 T cell receptor beta chains from the same sample are listed, as sequenced in a study of blood T cells in healthy people across ages. Then a second PCR, running roughly 7 to 12 cycles, was carried out with a sample-barcoded 5' primer and a J-beta primer mix. One entry per CDR3 protein results from TCRdb running MiXCR on the 5' RACE reads. The sample yields about 730,000 distinct CDR3 sequences, roughly 47% seen once. The specimen sequenced was blood. The origin of the receptors is a woman between 55 and 75 years old in good health.

This clonotype came up once. The chain recombines TRBV7-2 with TRBJ2-1; D is possibly TRBD2 (5 bases). Trimming pared 4 bases from V and 9 bases from J, leaving 19 bases between. The CDR3 has 15 residues. Germline V gene sequence: CDR1 SGHTA, CDR2 FQGNSA. The CDR3 spells CASSSPRTALTEQFF. The CDR3 nucleotides read TGTGCCAGCAGCTCCCCCCGGACTGCGCTCACTGAGCAGTTCTTC.

This chain connects TRBV9 to TRBJ1-1, with a tentative D call TRBD1 (5 bases). Germline V CDR1 and CDR2: SGDLS, YYNGEE. The CDR3 is 13 amino acids. V lost 0 bases to trimming and J lost 6 bases, with 9 bases between them. The CDR3 DNA is TGTGCCAGCAGCGTAGGGGACCTCGCTGAAGCTTTCTTT. Its protein is CASSVGDLAEAFF.

The rearrangement joins TRBV20-1 to TRBJ1-5; 8 bases fit TRBD1. This CDR3 spans 14 amino acids. J was trimmed by 6 bases and V by 4 bases; bases with no gene match: 8. From germline, CDR1 is DFQATT and CDR2 SNEGSKA (reference sequence). The CDR3 spells CSANDRGESQPQHF. The CDR3 nucleotides read TGCAGTGCTAATGACAGGGGTGAAAGTCAGCCCCAGCATTTT.

Comment on this clonotype: A much larger clone differs by one base, so this may be a read error. The rearrangement links TRBV7-3 to TRBJ2-7, with D possibly matching TRBD2 (6 bases). CDR1 and CDR2 (germline): SGHTA, FQGTGA. The CDR3 runs 13 residues. The CDR3: CVSSRDSNYEQYF. The CDR3, as DNA: TGTGTCAGCAGTCGGGACTCAAACTACGAGCAGTACTTC.

The chain recombines TRBV4-1 with TRBJ1-4; 9 nucleotides agree with TRBD1. This CDR3 is 15 amino acids long. The V segment lost 5 bases and the J segment 8 bases; nucleotides outside the gene matches: 9. Germline V gives CDR1 MGHRA, CDR2 YSYEKL. DNA of the CDR3: TGCGCCAGCAGCACATCCGGGACAGGGAACGAAAAACTGTTTTTT. It encodes CASSTSGTGNEKLFF.

The genes are TRBV2 and TRBJ2-7; the D is unclear. Trimming left V 6 bases short and J 2 bases short, with 11 bases between. The CDR3 is 13 amino acids. Germline V CDR1 and CDR2: SNHLY, FYNNEI. DNA of the CDR3: TGTGCCAGCAGGGTGGACGGGCCCTACGAGCAGTACTTC. Its translation: CASRVDGPYEQYF.

The V call is TRBV20-1, the J call TRBJ2-4; no clear D gene. Germline-derived CDR1 and CDR2 are DFQATT and SNEGSKA (reference sequence). The length of the CDR3 is 15 residues. V was shortened by 5 bases and J by 2 bases, with 16 bases between the two germline ends. Here the CDR3 DNA reads TGCAGTGCTCCGGCGTGGGCACTCTCCAAAAACATTCAGTACTTC. The encoded protein is CSAPAWALSKNIQYF.

The chain employs TRBV10-3 and TRBJ2-1; perhaps D is TRBD1 or TRBD2 (5 bases each). The germline gives CDR1 ENHRY, CDR2 SYGVKD. The CDR3 contains 14 residues. V was cut by 5 bases and J by 5 bases, with 13 bases left in between. CDR3: CAISSREFDNEQFF. The CDR3 DNA is TGTGCCATCAGTTCCAGGGAGTTCGACAATGAGCAGTTCTTC.

This clonotype was counted between two and nine times. The chain is built from TRBV5-1 and TRBJ2-3; 8 bases are shared with TRBD1. CDR1 and CDR2 (germline): SGHRS, YFSETQ. Trimming removed 0 bases from V and 3 bases from J; junction bases left unmatched: 6. The length of the CDR3 is 16 residues. The CDR3 sequence: CASSLAVRGLTDTQYF. CDR3 coding DNA: TGCGCCAGCAGCTTGGCGGTCAGGGGGCTTACAGATACGCAGTATTTT.

The chain has TRBV6-1 and TRBJ2-5, with TRBD1 as a possible D gene (6 bases). The CDR3 runs to 14 residues. Trimming took off 4 bases at V and 2 bases at J, with 11 bases between the two ends. Germline values: CDR1 MNHNS, CDR2 SASEGT. The CDR3 here is CASSGQVRQETQYF. The CDR3 region has the DNA TGTGCCAGCAGTGGACAGGTCCGTCAAGAGACCCAGTACTTC.

Concerning this clonotype: Germline and junction disagree at one end, which may indicate a read error. The chain carries TRBV3-1 and TRBJ2-7, with 7 bases identical to TRBD2. The CDR3 contains 16 residues. Germline lookup yields CDR1 LGHDT and CDR2 YNNKEL (reference sequence). CDR3: CASTYTYGGSSHEQYF. The CDR3, as DNA: TGTGCCAGCACCTACACGTACGGCGGGAGCTCCCACGAGCAGTACTTC.